This T cell receptor (beta chain) was obtained from a study of blood T cell repertoires in COVID-19. Study-wide background: Spain, Italy and the United States supplied samples that represented acute and convalescent COVID-19. T cells, B-cell-depleted T cells, or PBMCs supplied cDNA or gDNA.

This CDR3 has 13 residues. Germline V gene sequence: CDR1 SGHAT, CDR2 FQNNGV. V was clipped by 8 bases and J by 3 bases, with 14 bases between them. Recruited during active infection, patients (from Seattle) were subsequently followed longitudinally. Profiling relied on immunoSEQ multiplex PCR, and the TCRdb table lists in-frame clones only, not all of them. The table shows about 240,000 clones, with about nine tenths occurring only once. The J gene is TRBJ2-7, the V gene TRBV11-2, with TRBD1 as a possible D gene (7 bases). The receptor was isolated from a man under 40 with COVID-19, enrolled during active disease. The sample taken for sequencing was peripheral blood. CDR3 in amino acids: CASGGTAYYEQYF. The CDR3 nucleotides are TGTGCCAGCGGCGGGACAGCCTACTACGAGCAGTACTTC.